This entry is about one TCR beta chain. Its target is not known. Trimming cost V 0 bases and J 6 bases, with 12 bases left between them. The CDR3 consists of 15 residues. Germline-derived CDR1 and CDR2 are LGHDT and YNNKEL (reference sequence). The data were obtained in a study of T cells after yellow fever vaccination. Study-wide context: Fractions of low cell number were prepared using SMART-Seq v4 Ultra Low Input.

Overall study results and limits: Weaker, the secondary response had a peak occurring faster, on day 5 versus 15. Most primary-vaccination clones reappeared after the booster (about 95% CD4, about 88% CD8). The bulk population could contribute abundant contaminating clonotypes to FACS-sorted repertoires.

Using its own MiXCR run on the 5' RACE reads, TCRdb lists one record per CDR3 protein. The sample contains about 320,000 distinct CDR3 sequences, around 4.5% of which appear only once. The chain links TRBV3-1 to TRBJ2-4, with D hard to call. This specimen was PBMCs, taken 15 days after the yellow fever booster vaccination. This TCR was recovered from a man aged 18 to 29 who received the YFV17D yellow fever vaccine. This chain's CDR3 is CASSQENGLRNIQYF. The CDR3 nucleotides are TGTGCCAGCAGCCAAGAGAACGGCCTAAGAAACATTCAGTACTTC.